Listed below are T cell receptor beta chains from one sample, sequenced in a study of shared clonotypes between healthy human individuals. The protocol was immunoSEQ multiplex PCR, while the TCRdb copy is restricted to in-frame clones and leaves out a portion. The top ten clones hold around 0.4% of a sample with a few million clones, 85% to 95% of them seen once. The material sequenced was naive CD4+ T cells from PBMCs. The receptors shown here come from a man aged 18 to 29 in good health. Some clones in this sample may be carry-over from other donors' samples. The CDR3 runs from the conserved cysteine through the conserved F or W. A D gene is named only where the DNA matches it firmly. Clone size appears in some rows only: once, few, many, or a class for an expanded clone.

clone_size,d_call,v_call,j_call,cdr3_nt,cdr3_aa
.,.,TRBV5-1,TRBJ1-4,TGCGCCAGCAGCTTGGGCGGGGTGGCTAATGAAAAACTGTTTTTT,CASSLGGVANEKLFF
.,.,TRBV5-1,TRBJ1-2,TGCGCCAGCAGCTTGAGGCCCAATTATGGCTACACCTTC,CASSLRPNYGYTF
.,.,TRBV5-1,TRBJ2-5,TGCGCCAGCAGCTTCGATCCCCCACCAGGGAGCGGCCAGTACTTC,CASSFDPPPGSGQYF
.,.,TRBV25-1,TRBJ2-1,TGTGCCAGCAGTGACAGCGGGCGTTACTATGAGCAGTTCTTC,CASSDSGRYYEQFF
.,.,TRBV7-3,TRBJ2-3,TGTGCCAGCAGCTTAACTCCTGGGACTAGCACAGATACGCAGTATTTT,CASSLTPGTSTDTQYF
.,.,TRBV7-3,TRBJ1-1,TGTGCCAGCAGCTCCAAGGGGGGGAGCACTGAAGCTTTCTTT,CASSSKGGSTEAFF
once,.,TRBV5-1,TRBJ2-3,TGCGCCAGCAGCTTAGGGAACCCTCGTACCACAGATACGCAGTATTTT,CASSLGNPRTTDTQYF
.,TRBD2,TRBV11-2,TRBJ2-3,TGTGCCAGCAGCTTAGCCCGCGGGGGGCGAGAAGATACGCAGTATTTT,CASSLARGGREDTQYF
.,.,TRBV6-5,TRBJ2-7,TGTGCCAGCAGTGTAAATCGCGGGACGGGGGAGCAGTACTTC,CASSVNRGTGEQYF
.,TRBD2,TRBV7-7,TRBJ2-7,TGTGCCAGCAGCACACTAGCGGGAGGCGAGCAGTACTTC,CASSTLAGGEQYF
.,TRBD1,TRBV5-1,TRBJ1-2,TGCGCCAGCAGCCCCACGGTAGGACAGGGAGACTATGGCTACACCTTC,CASSPTVGQGDYGYTF
.,.,TRBV30,TRBJ1-5,TGTGCCTGGAGCGTTCGGGGGCGCAATCAGCCCCAGCATTTT,CAWSVRGRNQPQHF
.,TRBD1,TRBV7-9,TRBJ2-7,TGTGCCAGCAGCTTAGGTGGACAGGGAGAACGCCAGTACTTC,CASSLGGQGERQYF
.,TRBD2,TRBV5-4,TRBJ2-1,TGTGCCGCCCGGGACGGGACTAGCGGCTACAATGAGCAGTTCTTC,CAARDGTSGYNEQFF
.,.,TRBV5-1,TRBJ1-5,TGCGCCAGCAGCTTCGGGGGCACTCAGCCCCAGCATTTT,CASSFGGTQPQHF
.,TRBD1,TRBV10-3,TRBJ1-2,TGTGCCATCAGTCCTTTCGGGACAGGGGTCGATGGCTACACCTTC,CAISPFGTGVDGYTF
.,.,TRBV11-1,TRBJ2-7,TGTGCCAGCAGCTTAGAGCACTACGAGCAGTACTTC,CASSLEHYEQYF
.,TRBD1,TRBV7-2,TRBJ2-5,TGTGCCAGCAGCTTTATACCCGGCAGGGGGGAGACCCAGTACTTC,CASSFIPGRGETQYF
.,.,TRBV19,TRBJ1-1,TGTGCCAGTAGTCCCCTCGGAACGAACACTGAAGCTTTCTTT,CASSPLGTNTEAFF
.,.,TRBV18,TRBJ2-1,TGTGCCAGCTCACATAGCGAGAGCTCCTACAATGAGCAGTTCTTC,CASSHSESSYNEQFF
.,.,TRBV10-1,TRBJ2-1,TGCGCCAGCAGTGACAGTGGACAGTTTGGCGATGAGCAGTTCTTC,CASSDSGQFGDEQFF
few,.,TRBV4-1,TRBJ2-2,TGCGCCAGCAGCCGGGGGCAGGCGAACACCGGGGAGCTGTTTTTT,CASSRGQANTGELFF
.,TRBD2,TRBV6-1,TRBJ2-1,TGTGCCAGCAGTGCGGGGGGATTAGGGAATGAGCAGTTCTTC,CASSAGGLGNEQFF
.,.,TRBV19,TRBJ1-1,TGTGCCAGTAGTCCCGCCTCGGGCATGAACACTGAAGCTTTCTTT,CASSPASGMNTEAFF
.,TRBD2,TRBV5-6,TRBJ2-7,TGTGCCAGCAGCTTCCCGACTAGCGGGAGGGCCCAGGGCTACGAGCAGTACTTC,CASSFPTSGRAQGYEQYF
.,TRBD1,TRBV7-9,TRBJ1-1,TGTGCCAGCCAATACAGAACAGGGGACACTGAAGCTTTCTTT,CASQYRTGDTEAFF
.,.,TRBV7-8,TRBJ1-3,TGTGCCAGCAGCTTACGGGGGCTCGGAAACACCATATATTTT,CASSLRGLGNTIYF
.,TRBD1,TRBV19,TRBJ2-2,TGTGCCAGTACCCTGGCGGGACAGGGGGCCGGGGAGCTGTTTTTT,CASTLAGQGAGELFF
.,TRBD1,TRBV28,TRBJ1-5,TGTGCCAGCAGTTCCCTAAGGACAGGGAGGGTGCGCAATCAGCCCCAGCATTTT,CASSSLRTGRVRNQPQHF
.,.,TRBV7-6,TRBJ1-1,TGTGCCAGCAGCTTAGTCGGACAGACTAATACTGAAGCTTTCTTT,CASSLVGQTNTEAFF
.,.,TRBV27,TRBJ2-7,TGTGCCAGCAGTTTATCTTGGCTTCCTACCTACGAGCAGTACTTC,CASSLSWLPTYEQYF
.,.,TRBV28,TRBJ2-1,TGTGCCAGCAGTTTGTCGAACAATGAGCAGTTCTTC,CASSLSNNEQFF
.,.,TRBV5-4,TRBJ1-2,TGTGCCAGCAGCTTGGCCCCGGAGATCTTGGGGTATGACTACACCTTC,CASSLAPEILGYDYTF
.,.,TRBV5-1,TRBJ1-2,TGCGCCAGCAGCCTCGCCATTCAAAACTATGGCTACACCTTC,CASSLAIQNYGYTF
.,.,TRBV11-2,TRBJ2-1,TGTGCCAGCGCAGGGCAGGGCCCTTCCTACAATGAGCAGTTCTTC,CASAGQGPSYNEQFF
.,.,TRBV30,TRBJ1-2,TGTGCCTGGAGAGTATCGGGGGCCCAGGGCGGCTACACCTTC,CAWRVSGAQGGYTF
.,TRBD2,TRBV15,TRBJ2-5,TGTGCCACCAGCAGAGTATCCCTAGCGGGAGGAGGGCAAGAGACCCAGTACTTC,CATSRVSLAGGGQETQYF
.,.,TRBV11-3,TRBJ2-6,TGTGCCAGCAGCTTACGGGAGTGGGGGACGCGAGGGGCCAACGTCCTGACTTTC,CASSLREWGTRGANVLTF
.,TRBD2,TRBV11-2,TRBJ2-7,TGTGCCAGCAGCTTAGCAGGACTAGCGGGTAGCGAGCAGTACTTC,CASSLAGLAGSEQYF
once,.,TRBV14,TRBJ2-5,TGTGCCAGCAGCAAATGGGGGCAGGACGCCCGGGAGACCCAGTACTTC,CASSKWGQDARETQYF
.,.,TRBV30,TRBJ2-7,TGTGCCTGGAGTGTCGGGGGAACCTACGAGCAGTACTTC,CAWSVGGTYEQYF
.,.,TRBV11-2,TRBJ2-7,TGTGCCAGCAGCTTAGACCATAGCTACGAGCAGTACTTC,CASSLDHSYEQYF
.,.,TRBV7-9,TRBJ1-2,TGTGCCAGCAGCCCGGACTATGGCTACACCTTC,CASSPDYGYTF
.,.,TRBV7-3,TRBJ2-3,TGTGCCAGCCGGGCCCTTGCCGCAGATACGCAGTATTTT,CASRALAADTQYF
.,TRBD1,TRBV5-1,TRBJ2-3,TGCGCCAGCAGAACTACAGGGGGCCCAGATACGCAGTATTTT,CASRTTGGPDTQYF
.,.,TRBV4-1,TRBJ2-5,TGCGCCAGCAGCTCGTCCGGGACAATCCAAGAGACCCAGTACTTC,CASSSSGTIQETQYF
.,.,TRBV28,TRBJ2-1,TGTGCCACCCAGGGAGGCAGGGCTCAGTTCTTC,CATQGGRAQFF
.,.,TRBV7-9,TRBJ2-2,TGTGCCAGCAGCCTCGGTTCGCTAGGGAACACCGGGGAGCTGTTTTTT,CASSLGSLGNTGELFF
few,TRBD1,TRBV4-3,TRBJ2-6,TGCGCCAGCAGCCAGTGGGGGCGACAGGGCCCTGGGGCCAACGTCCTGACTTTC,CASSQWGRQGPGANVLTF
once,TRBD1,TRBV29-1,TRBJ2-1,TGCAGCGTGGCCGCCCAGGGGGTAGTCAATGAGCAGTTCTTC,CSVAAQGVVNEQFF
.,TRBD1,TRBV9,TRBJ2-7,TGTGCCAGCAGCCCCGGTCAGGGGGTGAGTTTCTACGAGCAGTACTTC,CASSPGQGVSFYEQYF
.,TRBD1,TRBV29-1,TRBJ2-7,TGCAGCGCGAAACGATATTCCGGGACAGGGGGTATCGAGCAGTACTTC,CSAKRYSGTGGIEQYF